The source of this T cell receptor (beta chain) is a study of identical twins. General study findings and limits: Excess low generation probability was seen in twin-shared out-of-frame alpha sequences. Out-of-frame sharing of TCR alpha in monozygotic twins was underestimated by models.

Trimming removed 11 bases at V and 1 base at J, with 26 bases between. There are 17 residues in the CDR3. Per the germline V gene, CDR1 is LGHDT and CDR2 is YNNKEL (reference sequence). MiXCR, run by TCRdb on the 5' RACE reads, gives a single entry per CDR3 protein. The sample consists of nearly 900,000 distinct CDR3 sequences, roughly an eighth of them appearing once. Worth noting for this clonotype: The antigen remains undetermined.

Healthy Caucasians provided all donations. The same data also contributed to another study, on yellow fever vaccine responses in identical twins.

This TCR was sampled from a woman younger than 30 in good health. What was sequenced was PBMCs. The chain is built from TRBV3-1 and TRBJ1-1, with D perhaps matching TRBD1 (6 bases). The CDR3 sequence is CASCQVTGPAQNTEAFF. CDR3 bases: TGTGCCTCCTGCCAGGTCACAGGGCCGGCGCAGAACACTGAAGCTTTCTTT.